Reported below is one T cell receptor beta chain. This sample was included in a study of blood T cell repertoires in COVID-19. Study as a whole: The United States, Italy and Spain supplied acute and convalescent COVID-19 samples.

As handled by the study authors: Amplification of reference gene primers provided the estimated nucleated cell counts. Method: immunoSEQ multiplex PCR; TCRdb's copy keeps in-frame clones and lacks some. The V and J calls and clone size are taken from that table; D and trimming were inferred from the DNA. This sample has about 230,000 clones, with 83% found just once. The sequence derives from a woman aged 45-60 years with acute or convalescent COVID-19. Material: peripheral blood.

The CDR3 bases are TGTGCCAGCAGTTCGCCCCCCCGAAGGACTAGCGGGAGAGTCCCCGGGGAGCTGTTTTTT. It encodes CASSSPPRRTSGRVPGELFF. This chain links TRBV28 with TRBJ2-2; TRBD2 agrees at 13 bases. Trimming cost V 4 bases and J 6 bases; bases outside gene matches: 17. Germline V gene data show CDR1 as MDHEN and CDR2 as SYDVKM. CDR3 length: 20 residues.